This note documents a single TCR beta chain sequence. Per the germline V gene, CDR1 is LNHDA and CDR2 is SQIVND (reference sequence). The CDR3 is 14 residues long. Trimming left V 7 bases short and J 0 bases short, with 9 bases between. The sample is drawn from a study of OX40 agonist ivuxolimab in advanced cancers. Sequenced by immunoSEQ multiplex PCR; TCRdb stores in-frame clones only, minus some. The sample includes 35,000 to 50,000 clones, approximately 91% seen only once; the top ten take 15% to 20%. This specimen consisted of CD4+ or CD8+ T cells sorted from blood, obtained in a trial of the OX40 agonist ivuxolimab. This sequence originates from an adult with an advanced solid tumor such as melanoma, head and neck, liver or kidney cancer. The rearrangement uses TRBV19 and TRBJ1-4, with D perhaps matching TRBD1 (5 bases). The DNA for the CDR3 is TGTGCCAGTACCCAGGGACCAACTAATGAAAAACTGTTTTTT. Protein: CASTQGPTNEKLFF.